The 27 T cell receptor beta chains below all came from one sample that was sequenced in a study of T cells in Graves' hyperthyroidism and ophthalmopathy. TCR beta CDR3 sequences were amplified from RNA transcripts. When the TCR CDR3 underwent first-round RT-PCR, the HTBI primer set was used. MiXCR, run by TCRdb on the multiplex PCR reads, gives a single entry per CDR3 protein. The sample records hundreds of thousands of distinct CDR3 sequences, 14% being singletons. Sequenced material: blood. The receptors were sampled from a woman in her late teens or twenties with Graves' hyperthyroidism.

CDR3 nucleotide sequence: TGCGCCAGCAGCTTGGATGGCAGGGCATGGGAGCCCCAGCATTTT. Its translation is CASSLDGRAWEPQHF. This chain joins TRBV5-1 and TRBJ1-5, with D perhaps matching TRBD1 (5 bases). This CDR3 spans 15 amino acids. Germline values: CDR1 SGHRS, CDR2 YFSETQ. V lost 0 bases and J 8 bases, leaving 15 bases between the germline ends.

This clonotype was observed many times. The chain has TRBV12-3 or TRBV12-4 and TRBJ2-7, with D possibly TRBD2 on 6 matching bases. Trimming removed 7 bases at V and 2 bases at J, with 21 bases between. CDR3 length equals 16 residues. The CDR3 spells CASKVEGGLGPYEQYF. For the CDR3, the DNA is TGTGCCAGCAAGGTCGAGGGAGGCCTCGGCCCCTACGAGCAGTACTTC.

The CDR3 region is CASSLGPQIYGYTF. CDR3 DNA: TGTGCCAGCAGCTTAGGCCCACAGATCTATGGCTACACCTTC. The chain is built from TRBV11-2 and TRBJ1-2; D gene uncertain. The germline V gene has CDR1 SGHAT and CDR2 FQNNGV. The CDR3 length is 14 residues. V gave up 1 base and J gave up 4 bases, with 10 bases separating them.

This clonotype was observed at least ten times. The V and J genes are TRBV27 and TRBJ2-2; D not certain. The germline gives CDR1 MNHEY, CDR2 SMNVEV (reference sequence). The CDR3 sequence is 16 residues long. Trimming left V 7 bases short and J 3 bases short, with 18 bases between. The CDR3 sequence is CASTRLVLMDTGELFF. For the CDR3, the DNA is TGTGCCAGCACGAGATTAGTGCTCATGGACACCGGGGAGCTGTTTTTT.

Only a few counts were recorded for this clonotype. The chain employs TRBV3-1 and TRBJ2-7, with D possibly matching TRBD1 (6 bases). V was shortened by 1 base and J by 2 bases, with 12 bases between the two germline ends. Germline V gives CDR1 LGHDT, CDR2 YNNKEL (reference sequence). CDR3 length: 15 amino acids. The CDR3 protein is CASSQGLDSPYEQYF. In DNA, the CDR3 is TGTGCCAGCAGCCAAGGATTGGACAGCCCCTACGAGCAGTACTTC.

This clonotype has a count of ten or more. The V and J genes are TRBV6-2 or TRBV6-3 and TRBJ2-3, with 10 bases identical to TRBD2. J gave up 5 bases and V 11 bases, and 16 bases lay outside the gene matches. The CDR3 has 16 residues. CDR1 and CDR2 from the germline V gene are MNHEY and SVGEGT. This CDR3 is CAAAAGLAIGGDTQYF. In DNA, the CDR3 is TGTGCCGCGGCGGCGGGACTAGCGATCGGAGGAGATACGCAGTATTTT.

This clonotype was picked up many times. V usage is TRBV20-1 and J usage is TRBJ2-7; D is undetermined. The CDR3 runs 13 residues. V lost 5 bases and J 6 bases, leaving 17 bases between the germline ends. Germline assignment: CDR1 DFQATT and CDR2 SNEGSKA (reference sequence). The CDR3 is CSAQPRTRSEQYF. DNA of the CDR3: TGCAGTGCTCAACCAAGGACGCGTTCCGAGCAGTACTTC.

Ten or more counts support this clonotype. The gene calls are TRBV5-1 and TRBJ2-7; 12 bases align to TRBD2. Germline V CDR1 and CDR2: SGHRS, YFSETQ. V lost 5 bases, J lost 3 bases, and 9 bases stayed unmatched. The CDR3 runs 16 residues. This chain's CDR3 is CASSPGLAGEFYEQYF. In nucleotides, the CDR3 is TGCGCCAGCAGTCCGGGACTAGCGGGTGAGTTCTACGAGCAGTACTTC.

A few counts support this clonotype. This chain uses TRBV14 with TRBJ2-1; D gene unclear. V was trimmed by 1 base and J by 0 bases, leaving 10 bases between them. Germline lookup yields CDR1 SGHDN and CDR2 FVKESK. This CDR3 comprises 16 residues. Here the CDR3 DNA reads TGTGCCAGCAGCCAAGTGGTTCGGAGCTCCTACAATGAGCAGTTCTTC. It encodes CASSQVVRSSYNEQFF.

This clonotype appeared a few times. This CDR3 reads CSATYLNTGELFF. CDR3 nucleotides: TGCAGTGCCACCTACCTGAACACCGGGGAGCTGTTTTTT. The V call is TRBV20-1, the J call TRBJ2-2; D is undetermined. Trimming shortened V by 6 bases and J by 1 base, and 9 bases separated the two germline ends. This CDR3 contains 13 residues. The V gene's germline CDR1 is DFQATT and CDR2 SNEGSKA (reference sequence).

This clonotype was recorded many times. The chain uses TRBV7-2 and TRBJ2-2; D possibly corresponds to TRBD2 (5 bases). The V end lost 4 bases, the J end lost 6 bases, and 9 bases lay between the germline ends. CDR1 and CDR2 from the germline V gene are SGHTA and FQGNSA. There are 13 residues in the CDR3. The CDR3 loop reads CASSSRRAGELFF. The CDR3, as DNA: TGTGCCAGCAGCTCACGGCGGGCCGGGGAGCTGTTTTTT.

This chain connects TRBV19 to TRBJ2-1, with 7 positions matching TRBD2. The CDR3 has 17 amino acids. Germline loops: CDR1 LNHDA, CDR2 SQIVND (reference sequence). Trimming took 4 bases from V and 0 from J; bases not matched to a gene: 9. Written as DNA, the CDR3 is TGTGCCAGTAGTACCCATGAGGCGGGAGACTCCTACAATGAGCAGTTCTTC. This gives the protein CASSTHEAGDSYNEQFF.

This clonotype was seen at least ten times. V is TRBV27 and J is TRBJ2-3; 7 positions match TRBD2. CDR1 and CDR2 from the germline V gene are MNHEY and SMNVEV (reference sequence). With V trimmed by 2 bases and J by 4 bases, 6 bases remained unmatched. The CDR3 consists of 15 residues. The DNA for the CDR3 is TGTGCCAGCAGTTTACCAGGACTAGGGTCAGATACGCAGTATTTT. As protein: CASSLPGLGSDTQYF.

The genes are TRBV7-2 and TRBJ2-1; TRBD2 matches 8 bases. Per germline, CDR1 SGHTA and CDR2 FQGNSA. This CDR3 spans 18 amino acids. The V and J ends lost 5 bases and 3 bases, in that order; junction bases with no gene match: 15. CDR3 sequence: CASSPLYDGRALYNEQFF. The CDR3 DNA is TGTGCCAGCAGCCCACTTTACGACGGGAGGGCCCTCTACAATGAGCAGTTCTTC.

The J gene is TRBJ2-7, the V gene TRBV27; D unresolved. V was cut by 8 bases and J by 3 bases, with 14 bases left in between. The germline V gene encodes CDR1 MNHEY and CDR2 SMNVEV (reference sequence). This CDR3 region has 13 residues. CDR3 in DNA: TGTGCCAGCGGTAGAGCTGTGTTCTACGAGCAGTACTTC. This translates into CASGRAVFYEQYF.

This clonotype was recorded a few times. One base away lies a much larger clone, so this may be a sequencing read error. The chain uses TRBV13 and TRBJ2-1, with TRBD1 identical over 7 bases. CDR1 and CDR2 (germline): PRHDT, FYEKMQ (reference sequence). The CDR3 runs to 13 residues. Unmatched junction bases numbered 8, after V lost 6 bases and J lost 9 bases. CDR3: CASRHRGWGEQFF. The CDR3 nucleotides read TGTGCCAGCAGACACAGGGGATGGGGTGAGCAGTTCTTC.

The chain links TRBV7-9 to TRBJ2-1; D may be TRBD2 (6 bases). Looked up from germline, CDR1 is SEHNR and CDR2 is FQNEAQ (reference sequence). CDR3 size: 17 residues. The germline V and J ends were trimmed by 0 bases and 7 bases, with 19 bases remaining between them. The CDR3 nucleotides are TGTGCCAGCAGCTTAGCTTCACATATGGGGGGAGCGAATGAGCAGTTCTTC. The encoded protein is CASSLASHMGGANEQFF.

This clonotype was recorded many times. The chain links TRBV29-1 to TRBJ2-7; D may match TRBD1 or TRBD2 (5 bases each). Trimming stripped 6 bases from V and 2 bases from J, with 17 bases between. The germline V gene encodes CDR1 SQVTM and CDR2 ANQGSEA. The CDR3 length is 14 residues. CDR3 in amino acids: CSVTIRRTTYEQYF. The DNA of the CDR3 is TGCAGCGTCACCATCCGGAGGACAACCTACGAGCAGTACTTC.

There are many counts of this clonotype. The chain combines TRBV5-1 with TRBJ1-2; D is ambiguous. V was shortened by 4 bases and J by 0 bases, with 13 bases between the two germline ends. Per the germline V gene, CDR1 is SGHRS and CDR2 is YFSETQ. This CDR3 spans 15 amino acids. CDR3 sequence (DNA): TGCGCCAGCAGCCGAGGGCAGACCGCTAACTATGGCTACACCTTC. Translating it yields CASSRGQTANYGYTF.

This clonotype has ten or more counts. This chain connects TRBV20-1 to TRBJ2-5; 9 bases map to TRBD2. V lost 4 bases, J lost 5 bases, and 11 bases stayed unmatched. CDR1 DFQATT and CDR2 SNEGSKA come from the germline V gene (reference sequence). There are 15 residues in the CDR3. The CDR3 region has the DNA TGCAGTGCTACGGGGTTAGCGGGAGATTGGGAGACCCAGTACTTC. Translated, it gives CSATGLAGDWETQYF.

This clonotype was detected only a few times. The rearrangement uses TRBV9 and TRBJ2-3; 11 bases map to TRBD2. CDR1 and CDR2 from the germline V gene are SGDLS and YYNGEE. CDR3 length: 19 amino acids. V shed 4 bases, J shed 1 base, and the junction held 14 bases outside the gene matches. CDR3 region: CASSLQLAGDLNGTDTQYF. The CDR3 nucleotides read TGTGCCAGCAGCCTCCAACTAGCGGGAGATCTCAACGGCACAGATACGCAGTATTTT.

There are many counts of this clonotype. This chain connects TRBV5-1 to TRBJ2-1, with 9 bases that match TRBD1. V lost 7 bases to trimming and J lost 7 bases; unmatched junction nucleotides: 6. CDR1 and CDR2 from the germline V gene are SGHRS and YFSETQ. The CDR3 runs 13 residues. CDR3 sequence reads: CASAPGQGNEQFF. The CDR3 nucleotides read TGCGCCAGCGCCCCCGGACAGGGGAATGAGCAGTTCTTC.

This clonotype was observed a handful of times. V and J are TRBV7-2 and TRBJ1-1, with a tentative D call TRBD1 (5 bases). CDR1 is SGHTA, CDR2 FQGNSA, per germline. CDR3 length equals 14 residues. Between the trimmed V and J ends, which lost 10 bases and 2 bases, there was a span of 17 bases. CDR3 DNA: TGTGCCACTCGGGGGGGGGGATATAACACTGAAGCTTTCTTT. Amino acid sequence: CATRGGGYNTEAFF.

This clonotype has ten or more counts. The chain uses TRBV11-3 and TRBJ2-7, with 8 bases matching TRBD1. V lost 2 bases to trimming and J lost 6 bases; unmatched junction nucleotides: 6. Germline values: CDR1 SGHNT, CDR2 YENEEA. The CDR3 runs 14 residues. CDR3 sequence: CASSLNRGSGEQYF. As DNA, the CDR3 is TGTGCCAGCAGCTTAAACAGGGGGAGCGGCGAGCAGTACTTC.

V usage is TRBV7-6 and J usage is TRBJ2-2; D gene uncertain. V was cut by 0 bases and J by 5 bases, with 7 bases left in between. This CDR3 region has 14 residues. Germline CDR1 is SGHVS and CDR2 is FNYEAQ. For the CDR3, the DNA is TGTGCCAGCAGCTTAGCGGCTAGTACCGGGGAGCTGTTTTTT. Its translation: CASSLAASTGELFF.

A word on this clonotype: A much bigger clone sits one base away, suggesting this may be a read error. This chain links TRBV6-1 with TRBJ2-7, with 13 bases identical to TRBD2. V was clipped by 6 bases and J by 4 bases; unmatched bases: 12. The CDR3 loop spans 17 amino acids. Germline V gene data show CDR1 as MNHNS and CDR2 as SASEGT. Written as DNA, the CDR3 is TGTGCCAGCAGCCTACGTCGGACTAGCGGGAGCCGATACGAGCAGTACTTC. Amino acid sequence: CASSLRRTSGSRYEQYF.

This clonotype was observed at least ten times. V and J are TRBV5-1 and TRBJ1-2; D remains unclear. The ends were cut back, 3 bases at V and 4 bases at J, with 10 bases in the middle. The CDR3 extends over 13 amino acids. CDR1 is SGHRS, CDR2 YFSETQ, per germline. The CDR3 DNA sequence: TGCGCCAGCAGCTCCACAGTCTCCTATGGCTACACCTTC. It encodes CASSSTVSYGYTF. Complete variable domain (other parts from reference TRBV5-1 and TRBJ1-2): KAGVTQTPRYLIKTRGQQVTLSCSPISGHRSVSWYQQTPGQGLQFLFEYFSETQRNKGNFPGRFSGRQFSNSRSEMNVSTLELGDSALYLCASSSTVSYGYTFGSGTRLTVV.